This TCR beta chain comes out of a study of OX40 agonist ivuxolimab in advanced cancers. Turning to the study itself: Patients were given ivuxolimab, an antibody that agonizes OX40 (CD134). Six ivuxolimab dose levels, 0.01 to 10 mg/kg, were given intravenously every 2 weeks.

Germline V CDR1 and CDR2: LNHDA, SQIVND (reference sequence). The CDR3 has 14 residues. The germline V and J ends were trimmed by 5 bases and 3 bases, with 13 bases remaining between them. Libraries were prepared by immunoSEQ multiplex PCR; TCRdb keeps only in-frame clonotypes and omits some of them. The table shows approximately 14,000 clones, with 65% to 80% occurring only once. Samples of blood were obtained at baseline, on cycle 4 day 1, and on cycle 7 day 1. The sample in question was CD4+ or CD8+ T cells sorted from blood, obtained in a trial of the OX40 agonist ivuxolimab. The clonotype was recovered from an adult with an advanced solid tumor such as melanoma, head and neck, liver or kidney cancer. The chain couples TRBV19 to TRBJ1-2; D call uncertain. CDR3 sequence (DNA): TGTGCCAGTAGTCCTCGTAGGGTTGACTATGGCTACACCTTC. It is translated as CASSPRRVDYGYTF.